The clone carrying this T cell receptor (beta chain) was observed a few times. For TCRbeta, the library was prepared with unique molecular identifiers. TCRdb reprocessed the PCR reads with MiXCR, giving one entry per CDR3 protein. The data contain approximately 510,000 distinct CDR3 sequences, around 18% of them singletons. The data belong to a study of T-cell reconstitution after alpha-beta-depleted transplantation in children. The germline gives CDR1 MNHEY, CDR2 SVGAGI. The CDR3 runs 15 residues. Trimming removed 2 bases at V and 8 bases at J, with 18 bases between. Sequencing used PBMCs from the stem cell graft donor, obtained from the stem cell graft. The chain joins TRBV6-5 to TRBJ1-2, with a tentative D call TRBD1 (6 bases). The sequence was collected from a human donor who donated a stem cell graft to a child with acute lymphoblastic leukemia. The CDR3: CASSYGGASLEGYTF. The CDR3 DNA is TGTGCCAGCAGTTACGGGGGGGCAAGCCTTGAGGGCTACACCTTC.